A single sample is the source of the 14 T cell receptor beta chains below, sequenced in a study of sequential checkpoint blockade in melanoma. Assay: immunoSEQ multiplex PCR; the TCRdb copy retains only in-frame clones and omits some. Of 2,500 to 3,000 clones in the sample, 20% to 25% are singletons; the top ten hold about 20%. Treatment: randomized to nivolumab then ipilimumab (arm A) or the reverse (arm B). The sample consisted of tumor tissue (inferred from file names), taken from a patient given nivolumab and ipilimumab in sequence. Every receptor here comes from a human donor with melanoma.

Within the sample, this clone is medium-sized (0.01 to 0.1%). This chain connects TRBV30 to TRBJ2-3; D might be TRBD1 or TRBD2, each matching 5 bases. V lost 4 bases to trimming and J lost 1 base, with 15 bases between them. Germline CDR1 is GTSNPN and CDR2 is SVGIG (reference sequence). The CDR3 is made up of 15 amino acids. The DNA for the CDR3 is TGTGCCTGGACTTGGGGCCCCGGGGGCACAGATACGCAGTATTTT. Translated: CAWTWGPGGTDTQYF. The complete variable domain, with remaining parts taken from reference TRBV30 and TRBJ2-3, reads SQTIHQWPATLVQPVGSPLSLECTVEGTSNPNLYWYRQAAGRGLQLLFYSVGIGQISSEVPQNLSASRPQDRQFILSSKKLLLSDSGFYLCAWTWGPGGTDTQYFGPGTRLTVL.

This clone has at least ten counts. CDR3 DNA sequence: TGTGCCAGCAGCCCGCGGGACCCCGAATTCAGTTTCGCATCGGATACGCAGTATTTT. Residues: CASSPRDPEFSFASDTQYF. The genes are TRBV11-3 and TRBJ2-3, with D possibly matching TRBD2 (6 bases). The germline V and J ends were trimmed by 5 bases and 6 bases, with 30 bases remaining between them. The CDR3 length is 19 residues. Per germline, CDR1 SGHNT and CDR2 YENEEA. The whole variable domain, filled in from reference TRBV11-3 and TRBJ2-3, reads EAGVVQSPRYKIIEKKQPVAFWCNPISGHNTLYWYLQNLGQGPELLIRYENEEAVDDSQLPKDRFSAERLKGVDSTLKIQPAELGDSAVYLCASSPRDPEFSFASDTQYFGPGTRLTVL.

The chain combines TRBV29-1 with TRBJ2-1; D could derive from TRBD1 or TRBD2 (5 bases each). The CDR3 has 18 amino acids. The germline V gene encodes CDR1 SQVTM and CDR2 ANQGSEA. V lost 4 bases and J lost 1, with 23 bases in between. The CDR3 here is CSVVGSGGGRLSYNEQFF. DNA of the CDR3: TGCAGCGTTGTGGGGTCTGGGGGTGGGCGGCTTTCCTACAATGAGCAGTTCTTC.

The chain has TRBV5-1 and TRBJ1-2; D unresolved. The CDR3 sequence is 16 residues long. Trimming cost V 0 bases and J 6 bases, with 18 bases left between them. Germline V CDR1 and CDR2: SGHRS, YFSETQ. CDR3 protein: CASSLAVSTNWDGYTF. CDR3 bases: TGCGCCAGCAGCTTGGCCGTAAGCACAAACTGGGATGGCTACACCTTC.

The table lists this clone with many counts. V usage is TRBV11-3 and J usage is TRBJ1-5, with TRBD1 identical over 8 bases. The CDR3 extends over 16 amino acids. The V segment lost 6 bases and the J segment 3 bases; nucleotides outside the gene matches: 10. Per germline, CDR1 SGHNT and CDR2 YENEEA. CDR3 bases: TGTGCCAGCAGTTCAACGGGACAGGCGTTCAATCAGCCCCAGCATTTT. It codes for CASSSTGQAFNQPQHF.

Relative to its sample, this clone is medium-sized. The chain couples TRBV11-3 to TRBJ1-2; perhaps TRBD1 as D (6 bases). This CDR3 comprises 14 residues. The germline V gene encodes CDR1 SGHNT and CDR2 YENEEA. The V and J ends lost 4 bases and 2 bases respectively, with 11 bases between them. CDR3 nucleotide sequence: TGTGCCAGCAGCTGGACAGACTTGAACTATGGCTACACCTTC. Its translation is CASSWTDLNYGYTF. The whole variable domain, filled in from reference TRBV11-3 and TRBJ1-2, reads EAGVVQSPRYKIIEKKQPVAFWCNPISGHNTLYWYLQNLGQGPELLIRYENEEAVDDSQLPKDRFSAERLKGVDSTLKIQPAELGDSAVYLCASSWTDLNYGYTFGSGTRLTVV.

The V and J genes are TRBV29-1 and TRBJ1-1, with D hard to call. V lost 0 bases, J lost 0 bases, and 5 bases lay in between. Germline lookup yields CDR1 SQVTM and CDR2 ANQGSEA. The CDR3 consists of 13 residues. CDR3 region: CSVEDGLNTEAFF. CDR3 nucleotide sequence: TGCAGCGTTGAAGATGGCCTGAACACTGAAGCTTTCTTT.

This clone is medium-sized. This sequence joins TRBV11-3 and TRBJ1-5; 10 bases match TRBD1. Trimming at V came to 4 bases and at J to 0 bases, leaving 12 bases not matched to a gene. CDR1 is SGHNT, CDR2 YENEEA, per germline. The CDR3 is 19 amino acids. The chain's CDR3 is CASSSGTGAGASSNQPQHF. CDR3 DNA: TGTGCCAGCAGCTCCGGGACAGGGGCTGGGGCATCTAGCAATCAGCCCCAGCATTTT.

The chain joins TRBV6-1 to TRBJ1-2; D gene ambiguous. The CDR3 spans 17 residues. CDR1 is MNHNS, CDR2 SASEGT, per germline. Trimming took off 0 bases at V and 4 bases at J, with 18 bases between the two ends. CDR3 residues: CASSEALGSPPTYGYTF. The CDR3 DNA reads TGTGCCAGCAGTGAAGCATTGGGCAGCCCACCGACCTATGGCTACACCTTC.

By proportion, this clone is medium-sized. V and J are TRBV30 and TRBJ1-2, with 7 bases fitting TRBD1. V was clipped by 1 base and J by 3 bases; unmatched bases: 8. The germline V gene encodes CDR1 GTSNPN and CDR2 SVGIG (reference sequence). The CDR3 consists of 15 residues. The CDR3 is CAWSAGTAEYYGYTF. Here the CDR3 DNA reads TGTGCCTGGAGTGCGGGGACAGCGGAATACTATGGCTACACCTTC.

This clone is medium-sized within its sample. This chain links TRBV11-3 with TRBJ1-5, with a weak D call TRBD1 (6 bases). CDR3 length: 14 amino acids. CDR1 SGHNT and CDR2 YENEEA come from the germline V gene. The ends were cut back, 4 bases at V and 6 bases at J, with 13 bases in the middle. CDR3 sequence: CASSSGGAGQPQHF. The CDR3 DNA reads TGTGCCAGCAGCTCGGGGGGGGCGGGTCAGCCCCAGCATTTT.

This chain links TRBV29-1 with TRBJ1-2, with a weak D call TRBD1 (6 bases). This CDR3 is built from 12 residues. Trimming shortened V by 5 bases and J by 6 bases, and 13 bases separated the two germline ends. The germline gives CDR1 SQVTM, CDR2 ANQGSEA. The CDR3 sequence: CSVMRTGNGYTF. DNA of the CDR3: TGCAGCGTTATGCGAACAGGGAATGGCTACACCTTC.

This chain uses TRBV6-8 with TRBJ2-3; possibly TRBD2 for D (5 bases). Trimming cost V 2 bases and J 2 bases, with 17 bases left between them. The CDR3 length is 17 residues. Germline-derived CDR1 and CDR2 are MNHGY and SAAAGT. CDR3 region: CASSYTRLEGDTDTQYF. CDR3 DNA sequence: TGTGCCAGCAGTTACACCCGTCTTGAGGGTGACACAGATACGCAGTATTTT.

This chain uses TRBV19 with TRBJ1-2; D possibly corresponds to TRBD1 (5 bases). The germline V and J ends were trimmed by 1 base and 5 bases, with 17 bases remaining between them. Germline V gene sequence: CDR1 LNHDA, CDR2 SQIVND (reference sequence). CDR3 length: 16 residues. CDR3 nucleotide sequence: TGTGCCAGTAGTATAGCAACCACAGGATCGGGATATGGCTACACCTTC. This translates into CASSIATTGSGYGYTF.